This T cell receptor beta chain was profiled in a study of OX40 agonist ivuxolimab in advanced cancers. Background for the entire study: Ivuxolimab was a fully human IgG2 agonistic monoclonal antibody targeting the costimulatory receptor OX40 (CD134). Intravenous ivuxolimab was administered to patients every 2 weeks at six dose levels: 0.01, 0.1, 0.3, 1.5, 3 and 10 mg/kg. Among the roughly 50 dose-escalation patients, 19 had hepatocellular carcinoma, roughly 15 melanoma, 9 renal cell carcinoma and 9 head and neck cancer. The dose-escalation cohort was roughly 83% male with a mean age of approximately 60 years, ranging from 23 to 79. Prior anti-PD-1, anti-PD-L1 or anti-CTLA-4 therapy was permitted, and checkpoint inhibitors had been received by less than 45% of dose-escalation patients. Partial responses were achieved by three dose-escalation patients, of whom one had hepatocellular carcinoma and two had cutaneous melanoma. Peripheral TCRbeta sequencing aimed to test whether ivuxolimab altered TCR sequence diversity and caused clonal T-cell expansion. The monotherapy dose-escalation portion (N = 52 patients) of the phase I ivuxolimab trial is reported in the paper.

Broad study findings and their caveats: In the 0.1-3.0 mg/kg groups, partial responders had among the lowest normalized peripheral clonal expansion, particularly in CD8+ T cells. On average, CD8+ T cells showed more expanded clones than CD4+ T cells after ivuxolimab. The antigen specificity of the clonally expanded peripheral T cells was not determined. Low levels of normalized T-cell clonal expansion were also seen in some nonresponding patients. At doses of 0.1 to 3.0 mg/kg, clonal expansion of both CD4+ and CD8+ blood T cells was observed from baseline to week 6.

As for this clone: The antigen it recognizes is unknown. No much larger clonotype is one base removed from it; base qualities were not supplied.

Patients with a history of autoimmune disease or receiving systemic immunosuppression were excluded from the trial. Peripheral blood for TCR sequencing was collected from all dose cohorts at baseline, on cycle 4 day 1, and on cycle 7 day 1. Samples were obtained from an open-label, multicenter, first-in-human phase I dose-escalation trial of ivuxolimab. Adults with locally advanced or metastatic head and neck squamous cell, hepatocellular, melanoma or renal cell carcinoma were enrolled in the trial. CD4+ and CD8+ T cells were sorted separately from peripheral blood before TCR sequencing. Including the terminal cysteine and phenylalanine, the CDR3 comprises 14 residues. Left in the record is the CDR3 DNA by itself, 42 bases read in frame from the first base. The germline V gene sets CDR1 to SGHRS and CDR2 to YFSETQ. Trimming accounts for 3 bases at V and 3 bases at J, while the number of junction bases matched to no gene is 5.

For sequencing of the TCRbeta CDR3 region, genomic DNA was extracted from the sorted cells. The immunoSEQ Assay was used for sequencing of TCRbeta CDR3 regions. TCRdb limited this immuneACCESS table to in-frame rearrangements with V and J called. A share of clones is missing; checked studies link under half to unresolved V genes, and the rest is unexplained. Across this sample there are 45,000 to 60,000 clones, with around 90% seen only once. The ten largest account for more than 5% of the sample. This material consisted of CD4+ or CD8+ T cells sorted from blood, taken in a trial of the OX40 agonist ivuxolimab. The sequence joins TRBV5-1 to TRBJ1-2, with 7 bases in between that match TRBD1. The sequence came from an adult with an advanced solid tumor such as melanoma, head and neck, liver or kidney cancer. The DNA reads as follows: TGCGCCAGCAGCTGGGGGACAGACTACTATGGCTACACCTTC. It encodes CASSWGTDYYGYTF.